The following is a T cell receptor (beta chain) sequence with its context. As handled by the study authors: Reference gene primer amplification in the assay estimated nucleated cell counts. Here immunoSEQ multiplex PCR was the method, and the copy in TCRdb shows in-frame clones only, minus some. V, J and clone size were drawn from that table, and D and trimming were deduced from the DNA. The sample has 380,000 or so clones; roughly four fifths are singletons. The sample originates from a study of blood T cell repertoires in COVID-19. Study-wide background: Acute and convalescent COVID-19 samples came from the United States, Italy and Spain. T cells, B-cell-depleted T cells, or PBMCs supplied cDNA or gDNA.

The CDR3 totals 15 residues. CDR1 is SGHVS and CDR2 is FNYEAQ in the germline V gene. Trimming removed 4 bases at V and 3 bases at J, with 12 bases between. This clonotype originated in a human donor with acute or convalescent COVID-19. The donor label of this sample is uncertain. The J gene is TRBJ2-2, the V gene TRBV7-6; D is perhaps TRBD2 (6 bases). Sample: peripheral blood. The CDR3 sequence: CASSSWGLDTGELFF. The CDR3 nucleotides read TGTGCCAGCAGCTCCTGGGGACTGGACACCGGGGAGCTGTTTTTT.